This entry is about one T cell receptor beta chain. Its antigen remains undetermined. The cohort was made up of several hundred healthy bone marrow donors. At the time of sampling, all cohort members were nominally healthy, though unrecorded immune exposures were likely present. The donor was CMV seronegative and was included in the group of a few hundred seronegative cohort members. A peripheral blood sample was collected from each donor, and TCR beta sequencing was performed on peripheral blood mononuclear cells. Genomic DNA was extracted from the blood cell samples with the Qiagen DNeasy Blood Extraction Kit. Library preparation used the immunoSEQ multiplex PCR assay. A mixture of 60 forward primers for TCR Vbeta segments and 13 reverse primers for TCR Jbeta segments was used in the multiplex PCR. A multiplex PCR assay on genomic DNA amplified the CDR3 region of rearranged TCR beta genes. Amplified TCR beta libraries were sequenced as 87-base-pair reads on the Illumina HiSeq System. Under the source paper's analysis protocol: A later analysis tallied about 77 million unique TCR beta chains across the 666 repertoires, and some 10 million of those chains were shared by two or more donors. To remove PCR and sequencing errors, raw reads were error-corrected and collapsed into unique sequences using a nearest-neighbor algorithm that merged closely related sequences. CDR3 sequences were aligned to IMGT reference sequences to assign V, D and J gene segments. For a sequence to be retained, a match of at least six nucleotides was required to both a V gene segment and a J gene segment. Rearrangements were called productive when the CDR3 lacked stop codons and stayed in frame with V and J; all others were non-productive. Following IMGT convention, CDR3 was defined as the stretch from the second conserved V-encoded cysteine to the conserved J-encoded phenylalanine. Sequences without an unambiguous match to a single V gene segment were excluded from the earlier analysis of about 630 of the donors. An earlier analysis of around 600 of the donors classified V segments as functional when productive rearrangements were above 56.7% and as segregating when the standard deviation between donors was above 5%. A statistical classification framework was developed to diagnose cytomegalovirus status using the catalog of TCR beta chain sequences. A later analysis assigned V and J genes by comparing TCR nucleotide sequences with IMGT/GENE-DB human TR gene sequences. Using the TCRdist pipeline, a later analysis assigned CDR3 sequences along with most-parsimonious VDJ recombination scenarios. In a later analysis, every TCR beta chain was defined by the combination of its CDR3 amino acid sequence and its V-gene family, and reads without a unique V-gene family were dropped. To address suspected cross-contamination and a sequencing artifact, a later analysis removed 550 to 750 highly shared, low-generation-probability nucleotide sequences. For each public chain, a later analysis derived a clonal expansion index from normalized ranks of inferred template counts within each repertoire. In a later analysis, generation probabilities were computed using a VDJ recombination model fitted to out-of-frame rearrangements, and the results were checked against IGoR. In a later analysis, hypergeometric tests were used to score TCR-TCR, TCR-HLA and TCR-CMV co-occurrence, with a repertoire-size bias correction applied to TCR pairs. False discovery rates were estimated in a later analysis by permuting HLA or CMV assignments 20 times. In a later analysis, co-occurring TCRs were grouped using DBSCAN, and TCRdist sequence similarity was added for clustering within HLA-allele-positive subsets. For co-occurrence clustering, repertoires with fewer than 30,000 or more than 120,000 public chains were excluded, along with five or six repertoires with anomalous nucleotide sharing. Entries here come from immuneACCESS through TCRdb and include only in-frame sequences with V and J called. Some clones fail to appear in such tables; in the studies checked, an unresolved V gene covers under half of the shortfall, and the cause of the remainder is unknown. The DNA was the basis for D and trimming; V, J and clone size are from that table. The sample table records 100,000 to 150,000 clones. 1% of the sample is held by the ten biggest clonotypes.

The sample is drawn from a study of cytomegalovirus exposure and HLA in healthy donors (dated by TCRdb to 2016 to 2017). With regard to the full study: An earlier analysis of approximately 640 of the donors reported 250 to 350 Gb of sequence data and 117 million unique TCR beta sequences from around 200 million T cells. In addition to the first cohort of roughly 700 subjects, a separate validation cohort of approximately 110 different subjects was used. To decide whether each TCR beta V gene segment behaved as functional or pseudogenic, an earlier analysis of approximately 590 of the donors relied on high-throughput TCR beta sequencing. To predict cytomegalovirus infection status, the study brought together high-throughput TCR immunosequencing, statistical association of individual TCRs with disease status, and machine learning. All discovery cohort repertoires had been generated on a single sequencing platform. Donor age, sex, ethnicity and CMV serostatus were collected together with the repertoire data. A later genetic analysis used genome-wide SNP genotypes for about 65% of the roughly 700 donors, treating that subset as a discovery cohort. HLA typing covered class I and class II loci at four-digit resolution. The T cell repertoires of about 700 subjects were profiled by immunosequencing and related to cytomegalovirus serostatus. The study aimed to test whether cataloging public T cell receptors could reveal signatures of past pathogen exposure. Typing coverage varied by locus: about 620-640 donors for A, B, C, DRB1 and DQB1; more than 500 for DQA1; around 570 for DPA1; about 450 for DPB1. An early release that covered about 600 HLA-typed donors contained about 290 gigabases of sequencing data and some 87 million unique TCR sequences. Among about 400 genotyped donors of the cohort, an average of around 220,000 unique TCR beta nucleotide sequences was sequenced per donor, of which about 18% were non-productive. Roughly five DR-DQ haplotypes were handled as single units for association and clustering, since linkage in the cohort was strong. A later analysis re-analyzed previously published TCR beta repertoires from roughly 600 donors and added high-resolution HLA genotyping to study TCR occurrence patterns. In the later analysis, no new phenotypic data were used to find candidate immune exposures; instead, reliance was placed on TCR beta sequences and their occurrence across donors. Of the 300 to 450 genotyped donors, approximately 82% fell in the genetic ancestry cluster associated with self-reported Caucasian donors. Points the paper makes about the study in general: Because HLA typing was missing for some donors at each locus, association tests included only the typed subset. A further reported finding was that TCR beta sequences accurately predicted the HLA-A and HLA-B alleles for most subjects in the first cohort. CMV serostatus was the only immune exposure information available for the cohort. The presence/absence analyses assumed that sequencing depth was roughly uniform across donors, and that assumption may not be true. In a later analysis, TCR association rates were found to vary across HLA loci, with the most associated TCRs seen for DRB1 alleles and the fewest for HLA-C alleles. A later genetic analysis reported fewer N-insertions in productive TCRs among donors in an Asian-associated ancestry cluster than the roughly 700-donor mean. In both the original and validation cohorts, the classifier was reported to diagnose cytomegalovirus status with high specificity and sensitivity. V-gene and J-gene trimming of TCR beta chains was associated with a missense DCLRE1C variant in a later genetic analysis, and the association was replicated in an independent cohort. When HLA alleles, especially DR and DQ, strongly co-occurred, attributing TCR associations to individual alleles was difficult. Most TCR sequences were seen in very few donors, while some public TCRs were found in many individuals. According to a later analysis, parvovirus B19, influenza, CMV and Epstein-Barr virus appeared linked to several top co-occurrence clusters. A later analysis found that HLA-associated TCR beta chains were more clonally expanded and had lower generation probabilities than equally common non-associated chains. Only TCR beta chains were sequenced in this cohort, and the absence of alpha or paired-chain data limited detectable features. A few of the identified cytomegalovirus-associated TCR beta chains were confirmed in vitro to be specific for cytomegalovirus antigens. According to the authors, the approach could potentially be generalized to other disease states and immunological phenotypes. Because counts were too low, roughly 17 rarely observed V segments, including chromosome 9 orphons, were left out of the earlier analysis of a few hundred of the donors. Correlated functional status among segregating V segments might reflect linkage disequilibrium, but an unknown experimental factor could not be ruled out. Specific HLA alleles were associated with roughly 16,000 TCR beta sequences at a false discovery rate of 0.05 in a later analysis. A later analysis found that most CMV-associated TCR beta chains appeared HLA-restricted, with HLA associations seemingly driven largely by CMV exposure. In the study, about 150 TCR beta chains were listed as associated with cytomegalovirus. In an earlier analysis of approximately 590 of the donors, most TCR beta V segments appeared in productive rearrangements about 87% or about 30% of the time, broadly matching IMGT annotations. A cluster of highly shared sequence variants was judged likely to represent a technical artifact of the sequencing pipeline.

Specimen: PBMCs. The receptor comes from a man in his late teens or twenties in good health and CMV-seronegative.

The nucleotide sequence reads as follows: TGTGCCAGCAGCGAGGGGCTAGCGGGGAGGACCTACGAGCAGTACTTC. This translates into CASSEGLAGRTYEQYF. This chain joins TRBV9 to TRBJ2-7; 9 of the junction bases match TRBD2. For CDR1 and CDR2, the germline V gene lists SGDLS and YYNGEE. The CDR3 spans 16 residues, from the cysteine through the phenylalanine. The sequence is cut down to CDR3 DNA, 48 bases in frame from base 1. Germline trimming: 3 bases from V, 2 bases from J; junction bases outside gene matches: 9.